This T cell receptor (beta chain) was documented in a study of T cell repertoires in cytomegalovirus infection. Study results and limitations: It was HLA-C-restricted CMV-specific TCR beta clonotypes that dominated the response ex vivo.

TCRdb redid the calling of the reads with MiXCR, one entry per CDR3 protein. The sample lists about 920,000 distinct CDR3 sequences; around 30% were seen once. In germline, CDR1 is SEHNR, CDR2 FQNEAQ (reference sequence). The CDR3 length is 15 residues. This clonotype has a handful of counts. Its antigen is as yet unknown. One end of the junction varies from germline; a read error may be responsible. The sample in question was cultured CD8+ T cells from PBMCs, obtained from culture after CMV antigen stimulation. The chain has TRBV7-9 and TRBJ2-4; D possibly uses TRBD1 or TRBD2 (6 bases each). This receptor was obtained from a human donor in good health (CMV status not recorded). Some clones in this sample may be carry-over from other donors' samples. The CDR3 coding sequence is TGTGCCAGCGGCTTGGGGGCGGGGACCAAAAACATTCAGTACTTC. Translated: CASGLGAGTKNIQYF.